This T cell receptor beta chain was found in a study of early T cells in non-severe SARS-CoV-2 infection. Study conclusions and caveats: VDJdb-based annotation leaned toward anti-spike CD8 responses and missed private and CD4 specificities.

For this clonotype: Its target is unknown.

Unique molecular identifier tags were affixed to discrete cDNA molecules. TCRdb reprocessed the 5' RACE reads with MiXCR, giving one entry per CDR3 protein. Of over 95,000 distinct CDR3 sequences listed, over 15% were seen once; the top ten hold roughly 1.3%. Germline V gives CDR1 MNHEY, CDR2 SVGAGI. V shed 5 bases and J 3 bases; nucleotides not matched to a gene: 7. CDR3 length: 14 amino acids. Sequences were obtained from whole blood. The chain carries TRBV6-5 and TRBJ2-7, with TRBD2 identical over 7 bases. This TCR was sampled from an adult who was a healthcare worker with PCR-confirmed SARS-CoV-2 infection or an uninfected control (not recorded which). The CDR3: CASSSPREGYEQYF. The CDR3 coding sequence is TGTGCCAGCAGTAGCCCGAGGGAGGGCTACGAGCAGTACTTC.